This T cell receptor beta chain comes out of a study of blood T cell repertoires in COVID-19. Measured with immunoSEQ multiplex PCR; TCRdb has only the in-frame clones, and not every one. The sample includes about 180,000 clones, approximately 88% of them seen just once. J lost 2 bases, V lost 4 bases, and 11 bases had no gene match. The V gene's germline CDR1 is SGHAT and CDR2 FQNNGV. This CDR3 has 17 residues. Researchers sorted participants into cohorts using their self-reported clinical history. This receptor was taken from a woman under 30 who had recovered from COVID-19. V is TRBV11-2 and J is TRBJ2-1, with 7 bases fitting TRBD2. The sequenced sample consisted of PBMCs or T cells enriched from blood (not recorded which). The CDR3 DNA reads TGTGCCAGCAGCTCCTTTGGCGAGCGGGGCGCCTACAATGAGCAGTTCTTC. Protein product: CASSSFGERGAYNEQFF.